Presented here are 3 T cell receptor beta chains from one specimen sequenced in a study of cytomegalovirus exposure and HLA in healthy donors. The primer mix had 60 Vbeta and 13 Jbeta primers. Sequenced by immunoSEQ multiplex PCR; TCRdb stores in-frame clones only, minus some. This table holds 65,000 to 85,000 clones, around 79% found once. The sample comprised PBMCs. The receptors shown here come from a woman in her thirties or forties in good health and CMV-seropositive.

The V gene is TRBV19, the J gene TRBJ2-7, with 7 bases lining up with TRBD2. CDR3 length equals 14 residues. Germline trimming cut 4 bases from V and 1 base from J; bases unmatched to any gene: 4. The V gene's germline CDR1 is LNHDA and CDR2 SQIVND (reference sequence). The CDR3 sequence is CASSSGRWSYEQYF. Written as DNA, the CDR3 is TGTGCCAGTAGTAGCGGGAGATGGTCCTACGAGCAGTACTTC.

This chain joins TRBV9 and TRBJ1-2, with TRBD1 matching 7 bases. The CDR3 sequence is 14 residues long. J lost 4 bases, V lost 4 bases, and 7 bases had no gene match. Per germline, CDR1 SGDLS and CDR2 YYNGEE. CDR3 bases: TGTGCCAGCAGCTCCCAGACAGGGTCCTATGGCTACACCTTC. Translation gives CASSSQTGSYGYTF. Looking up the rest from reference TRBV9 and TRBJ1-2 gives the full variable domain: DSGVTQTPKHLITATGQRVTLRCSPRSGDLSVYWYQQSLDQGLQFLIQYYNGEERAKGNILERFSAQQFPDLHSELNLSSLELGDSALYFCASSSQTGSYGYTFGSGTRLTVV.

The chain has TRBV7-6 and TRBJ2-3; D is undetermined. CDR1 SGHVS and CDR2 FNYEAQ come from the germline V gene. V lost 0 bases and J lost 0, with 13 bases in between. The CDR3 consists of 17 residues. CDR3 residues: CASSLARVETSTDTQYF. The CDR3 bases are TGTGCCAGCAGCTTAGCCCGGGTAGAAACGAGCACAGATACGCAGTATTTT.